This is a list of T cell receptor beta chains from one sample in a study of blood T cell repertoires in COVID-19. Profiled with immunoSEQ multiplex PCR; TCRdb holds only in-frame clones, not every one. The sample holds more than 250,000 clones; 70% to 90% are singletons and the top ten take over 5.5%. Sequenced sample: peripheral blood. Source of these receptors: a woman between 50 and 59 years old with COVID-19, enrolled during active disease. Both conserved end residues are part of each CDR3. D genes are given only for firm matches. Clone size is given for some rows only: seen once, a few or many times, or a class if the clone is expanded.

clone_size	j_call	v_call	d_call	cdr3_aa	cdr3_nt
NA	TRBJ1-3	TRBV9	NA	CASSVVPISSGNTIYF	TGTGCCAGCAGCGTAGTCCCGATCAGCTCTGGAAACACCATATATTTT
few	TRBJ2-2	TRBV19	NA	CASSTTGSTGELFF	TGTGCCAGTAGTACCACAGGGTCCACCGGGGAGCTGTTTTTT
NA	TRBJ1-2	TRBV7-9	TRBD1	CASSPGTGGSTNYGYTF	TGTGCCAGCAGCCCTGGGACAGGGGGTTCAACTAACTATGGCTACACCTTC
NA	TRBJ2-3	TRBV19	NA	CASSPQWGGRTDTQYF	TGTGCCAGTAGTCCACAGTGGGGGGGCCGCACAGATACGCAGTATTTT
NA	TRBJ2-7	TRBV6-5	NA	CASSYSGQEPSYEQYF	TGTGCCAGCAGTTACTCGGGGCAGGAGCCGTCCTACGAGCAGTACTTC
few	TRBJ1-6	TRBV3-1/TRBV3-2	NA	CASSQTGSVLHF	TGTGCCAGCAGCCAAACAGGGTCGGTCCTCCACTTT
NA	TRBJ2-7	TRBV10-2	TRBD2	CASSPSGRNEQYF	TGCGCCAGCAGCCCTAGCGGGAGGAACGAGCAGTACTTC
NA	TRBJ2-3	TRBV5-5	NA	CASSFRLESTDTQYF	TGTGCCAGCAGCTTCCGACTCGAGAGCACAGATACGCAGTATTTT
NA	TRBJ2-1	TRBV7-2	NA	CASSRWEGGSYNEQFF	TGTGCCAGCAGCCGCTGGGAGGGGGGCTCCTACAATGAGCAGTTCTTC
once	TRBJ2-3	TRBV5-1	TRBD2	CASMFEGSGSFGTDTQYF	TGCGCCAGCATGTTCGAGGGTAGCGGGAGTTTTGGCACAGATACGCAGTATTTT
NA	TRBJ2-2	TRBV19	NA	CASRERANTGELFF	TGTGCCAGCAGGGAACGGGCAAACACCGGGGAGCTGTTTTTT
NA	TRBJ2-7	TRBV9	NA	CASSVFWGESYEQYF	TGTGCCAGCAGCGTATTCTGGGGCGAATCCTACGAGCAGTACTTC
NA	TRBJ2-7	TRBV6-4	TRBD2	CASTSSGSTYEQYF	TGTGCCAGCACTTCTAGCGGGAGTACCTACGAGCAGTACTTC
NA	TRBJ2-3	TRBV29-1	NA	CSVEWETDTQYF	TGCAGCGTTGAATGGGAGACAGATACGCAGTATTTT
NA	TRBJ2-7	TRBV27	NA	CASHRGNEQYF	TGTGCCAGCCATAGAGGGAACGAGCAGTACTTC
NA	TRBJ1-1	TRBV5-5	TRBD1	CASSRFGQGNTEAFF	TGTGCCAGCAGCCGTTTTGGACAGGGAAACACTGAAGCTTTCTTT
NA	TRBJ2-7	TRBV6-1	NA	CASSDSGGIYEQYF	TGTGCCAGCAGTGATTCAGGGGGGATCTACGAGCAGTACTTC
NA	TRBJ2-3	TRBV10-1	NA	CASGLLADTQYF	TGCGCCAGCGGGCTTTTGGCAGATACGCAGTATTTT
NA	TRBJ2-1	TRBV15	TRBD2	CATSRDQRRLAVHNEQFF	TGTGCCACCAGCAGAGACCAGCGCCGACTAGCGGTTCACAATGAGCAGTTCTTC
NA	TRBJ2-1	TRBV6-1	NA	CASSEAIRGSYNEQFF	TGTGCCAGCAGTGAAGCAATAAGGGGCTCCTACAATGAGCAGTTCTTC
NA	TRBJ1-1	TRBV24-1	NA	CATTPAGMNTEAFF	TGTGCCACCACCCCGGCGGGGATGAACACTGAAGCTTTCTTT
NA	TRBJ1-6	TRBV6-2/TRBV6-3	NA	CASSLGRVGSPLHF	TGTGCCAGCAGTTTGGGGCGCGTAGGTTCACCCCTCCACTTT
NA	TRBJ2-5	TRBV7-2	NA	CASSFIPGVQETQYF	TGTGCCAGCAGCTTTATACCGGGAGTCCAAGAGACCCAGTACTTC
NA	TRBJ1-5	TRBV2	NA	CASSEQGWGNQPQHF	TGTGCCAGCAGTGAACAGGGATGGGGCAATCAGCCCCAGCATTTT
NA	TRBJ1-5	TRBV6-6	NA	CASRNRGNQPQHF	TGTGCCAGCAGAAACAGGGGCAATCAGCCCCAGCATTTT
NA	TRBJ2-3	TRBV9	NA	CASSVAPGTDTQYF	TGTGCCAGCAGCGTAGCCCCGGGGACAGATACGCAGTATTTT
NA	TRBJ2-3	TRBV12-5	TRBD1	CASGLDPGRWTGFHSTQYF	TGTGCTAGTGGTTTGGACCCCGGGCGCTGGACAGGGTTCCATTCTACGCAGTATTTT
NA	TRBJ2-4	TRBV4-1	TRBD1	CASSQDSRQGWNIQYF	TGCGCCAGCAGCCAAGATTCTAGACAGGGGTGGAACATTCAGTACTTC
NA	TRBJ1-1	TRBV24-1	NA	CAIAGQGTEAFF	TGTGCCATTGCGGGGCAAGGCACTGAAGCTTTCTTT
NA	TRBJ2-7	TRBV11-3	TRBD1	CASSSRTDRATYEQYF	TGTGCCAGCAGCTCCCGAACGGACAGGGCAACCTACGAGCAGTACTTC
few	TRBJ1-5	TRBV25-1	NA	CASMRGTYTKPQHF	TGTGCCAGCATGAGGGGGACATACACCAAGCCCCAGCATTTT
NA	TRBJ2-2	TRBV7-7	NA	CASSLGMRTGELFF	TGTGCCAGCAGCCTAGGAATGCGGACCGGGGAGCTGTTTTTT
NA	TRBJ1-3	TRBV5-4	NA	CASSHQQGSWGNTIYF	TGTGCCAGCAGCCACCAACAGGGTTCGTGGGGAAACACCATATATTTT
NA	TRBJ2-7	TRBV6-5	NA	CASSLRGSYEQYF	TGTGCCAGCAGTCTTCGGGGGTCCTACGAGCAGTACTTC
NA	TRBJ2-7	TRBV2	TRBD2	CASNPSGRSYEQYF	TGTGCCAGCAATCCTAGCGGGCGCTCCTACGAGCAGTACTTC
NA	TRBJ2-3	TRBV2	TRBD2	CAGERESTDTQYF	TGTGCCGGTGAGCGGGAGAGCACAGATACGCAGTATTTT
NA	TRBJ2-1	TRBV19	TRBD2	CASSMSAGGYSYSYNEQFF	TGTGCCAGTAGTATGTCAGCGGGAGGCTACAGCTATTCCTACAATGAGCAGTTCTTC
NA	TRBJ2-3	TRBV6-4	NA	CASSEEEADTQYF	TGTGCCAGCAGTGAGGAGGAGGCAGATACGCAGTATTTT
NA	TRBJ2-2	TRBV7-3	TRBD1	CASSSHGTGNTGELFF	TGTGCCAGCAGCTCGCACGGGACAGGGAACACCGGGGAGCTGTTTTTT
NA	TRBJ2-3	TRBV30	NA	CAWSGYAGHTDTQYF	TGTGCCTGGAGTGGGTATGCGGGCCACACAGATACGCAGTATTTT
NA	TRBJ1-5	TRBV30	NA	CAWSVSRGSGPQHF	TGTGCCTGGAGTGTATCTCGGGGTTCAGGGCCCCAGCATTTT
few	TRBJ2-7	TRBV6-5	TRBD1	CASSPPTGRNEQYF	TGTGCCAGCAGTCCCCCGACAGGGCGAAACGAGCAGTACTTC
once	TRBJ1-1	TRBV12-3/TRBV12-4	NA	CASSFGGNTEAFF	TGTGCCAGCAGTTTCGGGGGAAACACTGAAGCTTTCTTT
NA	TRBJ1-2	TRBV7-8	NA	CASSYQQGFYGYTF	TGTGCCAGCAGCTACCAACAGGGTTTCTATGGCTACACCTTC
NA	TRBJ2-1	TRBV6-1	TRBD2	CASSEVGSGVYNEQFF	TGTGCCAGCAGTGAAGTTGGTAGCGGGGTCTACAATGAGCAGTTCTTC
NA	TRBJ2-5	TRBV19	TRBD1	CASSPDRVLETQYF	TGTGCCAGTAGTCCGGACAGGGTTCTCGAGACCCAGTACTTC
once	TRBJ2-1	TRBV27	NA	CASSLVRSSYNEQFF	TGTGCCAGCAGTTTAGTGCGAAGCTCCTACAATGAGCAGTTCTTC
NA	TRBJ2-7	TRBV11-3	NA	CASSQYQRASYEQYF	TGTGCCAGCAGCCAGTACCAGCGGGCATCCTACGAGCAGTACTTC
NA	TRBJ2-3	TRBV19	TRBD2	CASGTRADTQYF	TGTGCCAGTGGGACTAGGGCAGATACGCAGTATTTT
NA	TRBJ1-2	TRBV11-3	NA	CASSLGVGANYGYTF	TGTGCCAGCAGCTTAGGGGTAGGAGCCAACTATGGCTACACCTTC
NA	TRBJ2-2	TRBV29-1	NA	CSVEATNTGELFF	TGCAGCGTTGAGGCAACGAACACCGGGGAGCTGTTTTTT
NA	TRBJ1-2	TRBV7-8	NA	CASSWEASGGYGYTF	TGTGCCAGCAGCTGGGAGGCATCGGGAGGATATGGCTACACCTTC
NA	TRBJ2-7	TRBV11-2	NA	CASSLVGGIREIEQYF	TGTGCCAGCAGCTTAGTTGGCGGGATAAGGGAAATCGAGCAGTACTTC
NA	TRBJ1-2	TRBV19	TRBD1	CASSRTGPSGYTF	TGTGCCAGTAGCCGGACAGGGCCTTCTGGCTACACCTTC
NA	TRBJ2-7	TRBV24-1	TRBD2	CATSVGTSGTSEQYF	TGTGCCACCAGTGTAGGGACTAGCGGGACGAGCGAGCAGTACTTC
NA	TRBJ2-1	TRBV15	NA	CATSSGEDNEQFF	TGTGCCACCAGCAGCGGGGAAGACAATGAGCAGTTCTTC